This is a list of T cell receptor beta chains from one sample in a study of Graves' ophthalmopathy and Graves' hyperthyroidism. TCRdb re-called the multiplex PCR reads through MiXCR, storing one row per CDR3 protein. In the table there are just over 400,000 distinct CDR3 sequences, 20% to 25% of which are singletons. The sample taken for sequencing was peripheral blood. The receptors here all came from a woman aged 18-29 years with stable Graves' hyperthyroidism. The CDR3 runs from the conserved cysteine through the conserved F or W. Fields, in order: D gene, clone size, V gene, J gene, CDR3 protein, CDR3 DNA. A D gene is named only where the DNA matches it firmly. Clone size is shown for a subset of rows, as once, few, many or a class of expanded clone.

.	few	TRBV6-5	TRBJ2-7	CASSYSSPQEDEQYF	TGTGCCAGCAGTTACTCAAGCCCCCAGGAGGACGAGCAGTACTTC
.	many	TRBV7-2	TRBJ1-3	CASSLARISGNTIYF	TGTGCCAGCAGCTTAGCGCGTATCTCTGGAAACACCATATATTTT
.	many	TRBV28	TRBJ2-7	CASSFGTWEQYF	TGTGCCAGCAGTTTTGGGACTTGGGAGCAGTACTTC
.	.	TRBV6-1	TRBJ2-5	CASSPGQPGAQYF	TGTGCCAGCTCACCCGGACAGCCAGGGGCCCAGTACTTC
.	many	TRBV19	TRBJ1-5	CASKENSNQPQHF	TGTGCCAGTAAGGAGAATAGCAATCAGCCCCAGCATTTT
.	many	TRBV25-1	TRBJ2-7	CASSDPTGGAPYEQYF	TGTGCCAGCAGTGATCCAACAGGGGGGGCCCCCTACGAGCAATACTTC
.	many	TRBV14	TRBJ1-2	CASSQELGASYGYTF	TGTGCCAGCAGCCAAGAACTCGGGGCTAGCTATGGCTACACCTTC
.	many	TRBV4-3	TRBJ2-7	CASSQEQDTTYEQYF	TGCGCCAGCAGCCAAGAACAGGACACCACCTACGAGCAGTACTTC
TRBD1	many	TRBV11-2	TRBJ1-1	CASSLSRQGRAEAFF	TGTGCCAGCAGCTTATCAAGACAGGGGAGGGCTGAAGCTTTCTTT
TRBD1	few	TRBV12-3/TRBV12-4	TRBJ1-2	CAIPTGKGYTF	TGTGCCATTCCGACAGGGAAAGGCTACACCTTC
TRBD2	many	TRBV6-5	TRBJ2-7	CASRGLAASYEQYF	TGTGCCAGCAGAGGACTAGCGGCCTCCTACGAGCAGTACTTC